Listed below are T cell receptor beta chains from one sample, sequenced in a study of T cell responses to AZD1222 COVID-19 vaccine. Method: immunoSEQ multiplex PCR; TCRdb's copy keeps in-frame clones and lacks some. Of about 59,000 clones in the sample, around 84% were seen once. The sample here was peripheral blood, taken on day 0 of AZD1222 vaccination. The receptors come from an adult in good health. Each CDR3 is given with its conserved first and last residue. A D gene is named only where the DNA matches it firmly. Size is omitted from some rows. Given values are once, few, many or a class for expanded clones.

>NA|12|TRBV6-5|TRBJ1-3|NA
CATSTYGNTIYF
TGTGCCACCTCTACCTATGGAAACACCATATATTTT
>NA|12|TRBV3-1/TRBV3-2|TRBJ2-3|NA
CASRQGGDTQYF
TGTGCCAGCAGGCAAGGGGGAGATACGCAGTATTTT
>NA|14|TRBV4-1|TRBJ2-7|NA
CASSQEHRYYEQYF
TGCGCCAGCAGCCAAGAACACAGGTACTACGAGCAGTACTTC
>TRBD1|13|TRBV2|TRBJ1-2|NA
CASSRDRNYGYTF
TGTGCCAGCAGCCGGGACAGGAACTATGGCTACACCTTC
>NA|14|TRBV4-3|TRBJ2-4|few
CASSQETGRYIQYF
TGCGCCAGCAGCCAAGAAACGGGGAGGTACATTCAGTACTTC
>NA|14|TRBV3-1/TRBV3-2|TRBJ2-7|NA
CASSQAARGYEQYF
TGTGCCAGCAGCCAGGCGGCCAGGGGATACGAGCAGTACTTC
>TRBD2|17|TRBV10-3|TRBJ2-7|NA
CAISEFPATSGEGAQYF
TGTGCCATCAGTGAATTTCCGGCTACTAGCGGGGAAGGGGCGCAGTACTTC
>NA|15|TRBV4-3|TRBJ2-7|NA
CASSQDRGRHYEQYF
TGCGCCAGCAGCCAAGACCGCGGCAGGCATTACGAGCAGTACTTC
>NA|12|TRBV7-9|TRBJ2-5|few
CASSGHQETQYF
TGTGCCAGCTCTGGACACCAAGAGACCCAGTACTTC
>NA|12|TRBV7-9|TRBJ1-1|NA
CASSLAQTVAFF
TGTGCCAGCAGCTTAGCACAGACAGTAGCTTTCTTT
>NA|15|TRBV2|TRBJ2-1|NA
CASSSPGQFYNEQFF
TGTGCCAGCAGTTCCCCCGGACAGTTCTACAATGAGCAGTTCTTC
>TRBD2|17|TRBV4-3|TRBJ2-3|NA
CASSQVLAGGSTDTQYF
TGCGCCAGCAGCCAAGTACTAGCGGGGGGTTCCACAGATACGCAGTATTTT
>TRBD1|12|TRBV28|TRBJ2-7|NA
CAVRQGSYEQYF
TGTGCTGTGAGACAGGGCTCCTACGAGCAGTACTTC
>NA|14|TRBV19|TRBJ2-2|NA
CASSIRESTGELFF
TGTGCCAGTAGTATAAGGGAGAGCACCGGGGAGCTGTTTTTT
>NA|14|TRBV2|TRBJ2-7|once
CASFATEHSYEQYF
TGTGCCAGTTTCGCGACAGAACACTCCTACGAGCAGTACTTC
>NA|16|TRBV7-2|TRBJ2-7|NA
CASSSRSGQGPYEQYF
TGTGCCAGCAGCTCAAGGTCGGGCCAAGGCCCCTACGAGCAGTACTTC
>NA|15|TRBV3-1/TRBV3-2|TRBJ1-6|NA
CASSRLEAYNSPLHF
TGTGCCAGCAGCCGCCTCGAGGCGTATAATTCACCCCTCCACTTT
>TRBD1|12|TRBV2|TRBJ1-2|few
CASGQTIQGNTF
TGTGCCAGCGGACAAACGATACAGGGGAACACCTTC
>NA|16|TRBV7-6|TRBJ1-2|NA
CASSLAPRQSEYGYTF
TGTGCCAGCAGCTTAGCGCCCCGACAGTCGGAGTATGGCTACACCTTC
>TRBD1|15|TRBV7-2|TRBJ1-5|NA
CASSLGQFHNQPQHF
TGTGCCAGCAGCTTGGGACAGTTCCACAATCAGCCCCAGCATTTT
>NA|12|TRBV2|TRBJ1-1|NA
CASSPPDSEAFF
TGTGCCAGCAGCCCCCCGGACAGTGAAGCTTTCTTT
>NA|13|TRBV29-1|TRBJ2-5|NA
CSGKNAGSETQYF
TGCAGTGGTAAAAATGCCGGGTCAGAGACCCAGTACTTC
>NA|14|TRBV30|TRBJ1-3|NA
CAWSVASPGNTIYF
TGTGCCTGGAGTGTAGCCAGTCCTGGAAACACCATATATTTT
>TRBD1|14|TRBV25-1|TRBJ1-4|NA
CASSDRTGREKLFF
TGTGCCAGCAGTGACAGGACAGGGCGGGAAAAACTGTTTTTT
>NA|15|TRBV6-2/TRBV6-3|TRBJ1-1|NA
CASSPLGGGKTEAFF
TGTGCCAGCAGCCCCCTCGGCGGGGGCAAGACTGAAGCTTTCTTT
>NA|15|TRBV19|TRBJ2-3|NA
CASPPSLGNTDTQYF
TGTGCCAGCCCCCCTTCTCTGGGGAACACAGATACGCAGTATTTT
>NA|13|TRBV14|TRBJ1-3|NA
CASSQVPGNTIYF
TGTGCCAGCAGCCAAGTCCCTGGAAACACCATATATTTT
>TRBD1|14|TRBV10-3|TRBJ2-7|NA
CAISEPTGVGEQYF
TGTGCCATCAGTGAGCCTACAGGGGTGGGCGAGCAGTACTTC
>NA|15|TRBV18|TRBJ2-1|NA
CASSPPTPSYNEQFF
TGTGCCAGCTCACCACCGACACCATCCTACAATGAGCAGTTCTTC
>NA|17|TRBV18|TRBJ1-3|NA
CASSPSGTLKSGNTIYF
TGTGCCAGCTCACCCTCCGGGACCTTAAAATCTGGAAACACCATATATTTT
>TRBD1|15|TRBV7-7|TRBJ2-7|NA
CASSTGTGHSYEQYF
TGTGCCAGCAGTACCGGGACAGGGCACTCCTACGAGCAGTACTTC
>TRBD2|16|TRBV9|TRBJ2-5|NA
CASSVGLPGGQETQYF
TGTGCCAGCAGCGTAGGCCTTCCGGGGGGGCAAGAGACCCAGTACTTC
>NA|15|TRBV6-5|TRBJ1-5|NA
CASSLTGYGNQPQHF
TGTGCCAGCAGTCTAACAGGGTACGGGAATCAGCCCCAGCATTTT
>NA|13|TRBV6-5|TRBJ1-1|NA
CASSWGANTEAFF
TGTGCCAGCAGTTGGGGGGCGAACACTGAAGCTTTCTTT
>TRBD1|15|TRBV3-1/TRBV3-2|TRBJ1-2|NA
CASRAPGQGMSGYTF
TGTGCCAGCAGGGCTCCGGGACAGGGAATGAGTGGCTACACCTTC
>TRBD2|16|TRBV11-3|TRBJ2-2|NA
CASSRQTGGNTGELFF
TGTGCCAGCAGCCGACAGACGGGGGGAAACACCGGGGAGCTGTTTTTT
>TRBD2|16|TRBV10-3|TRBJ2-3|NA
CAIRETSGGFTDTQYF
TGTGCCATCAGGGAGACTAGCGGGGGATTCACAGATACGCAGTATTTT
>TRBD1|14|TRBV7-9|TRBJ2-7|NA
CASSPGQGVYEQYF
TGTGCCAGCAGCCCGGGACAGGGGGTTTACGAGCAGTACTTC
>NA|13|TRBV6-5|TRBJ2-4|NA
CASSSVFTNIQYF
TGTGCCAGCAGTTCTGTATTTACAAACATTCAGTACTTC
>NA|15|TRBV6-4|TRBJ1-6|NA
CASSEAGGQNSPLHF
TGTGCCAGCAGTGAGGCTGGGGGCCAAAATTCACCCCTCCACTTT
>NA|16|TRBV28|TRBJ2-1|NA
CASSLGPGTSDNEQFF
TGTGCCAGCAGCCTTGGCCCGGGGACTTCGGACAATGAGCAGTTCTTC
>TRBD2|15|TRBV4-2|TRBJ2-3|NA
CASSSRGGVPDTQYF
TGTGCCAGCAGCTCGCGCGGGGGGGTTCCGGATACGCAGTATTTT
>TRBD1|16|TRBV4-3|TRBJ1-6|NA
CASSQGPDRVNSPLHF
TGCGCCAGCAGCCAAGGCCCGGACAGGGTTAATTCACCCCTCCACTTT
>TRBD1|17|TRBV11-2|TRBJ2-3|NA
CASSPGGDRRYTDTQYF
TGTGCCAGCAGCCCAGGGGGCGACAGGAGGTACACAGATACGCAGTATTTT
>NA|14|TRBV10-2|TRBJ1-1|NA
CASREDSMNTEAFF
TGCGCCAGCAGAGAGGACAGCATGAACACTGAAGCTTTCTTT
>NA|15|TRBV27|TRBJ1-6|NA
CASSFSLGSFSPLHF
TGTGCCAGCAGTTTTAGTCTGGGCAGTTTTTCACCCCTCCACTTT
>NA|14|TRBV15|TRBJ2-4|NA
CATSIRRGADIQYF
TGTGCCACCAGCATCCGACGAGGGGCGGACATTCAGTACTTC
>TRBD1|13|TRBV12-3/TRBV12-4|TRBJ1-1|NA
CASSTRGDTEAFF
TGTGCCAGCAGCACCAGGGGGGACACTGAAGCTTTCTTT